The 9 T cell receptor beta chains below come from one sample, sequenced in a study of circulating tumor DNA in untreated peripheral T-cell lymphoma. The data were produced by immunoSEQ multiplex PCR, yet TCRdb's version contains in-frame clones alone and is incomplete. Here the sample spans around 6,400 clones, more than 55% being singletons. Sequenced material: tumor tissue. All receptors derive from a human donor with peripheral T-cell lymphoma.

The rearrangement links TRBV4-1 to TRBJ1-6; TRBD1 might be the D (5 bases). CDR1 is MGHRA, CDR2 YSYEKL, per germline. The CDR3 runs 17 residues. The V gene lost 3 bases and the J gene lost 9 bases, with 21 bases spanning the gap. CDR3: CASSHSLGGVRGSPLHF. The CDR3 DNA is TGCGCCAGCAGCCACTCACTAGGAGGGGTGCGGGGTTCACCCCTCCACTTT.

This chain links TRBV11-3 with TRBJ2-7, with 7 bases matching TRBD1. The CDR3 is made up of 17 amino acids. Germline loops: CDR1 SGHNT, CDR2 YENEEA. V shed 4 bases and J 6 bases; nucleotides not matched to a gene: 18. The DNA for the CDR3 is TGTGCCAGCAGCTCGGAATTTTCAGGGGGTTATTACTTCGAGCAGTACTTC. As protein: CASSSEFSGGYYFEQYF.

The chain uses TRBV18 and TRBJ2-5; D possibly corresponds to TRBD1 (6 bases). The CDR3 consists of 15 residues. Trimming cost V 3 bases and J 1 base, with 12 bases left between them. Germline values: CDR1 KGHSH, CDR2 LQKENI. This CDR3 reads CASSPNQGIQETQYF. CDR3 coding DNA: TGTGCCAGCTCACCCAACCAGGGGATCCAAGAGACCCAGTACTTC.

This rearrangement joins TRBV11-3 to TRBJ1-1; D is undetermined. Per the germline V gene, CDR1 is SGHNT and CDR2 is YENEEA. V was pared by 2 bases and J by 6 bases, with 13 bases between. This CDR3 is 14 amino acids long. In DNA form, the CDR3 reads TGTGCCAGCAGCTTAATCAAGCAAAAGCCTGAAGCTTTCTTT. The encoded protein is CASSLIKQKPEAFF. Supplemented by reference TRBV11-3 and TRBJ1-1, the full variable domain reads EAGVVQSPRYKIIEKKQPVAFWCNPISGHNTLYWYLQNLGQGPELLIRYENEEAVDDSQLPKDRFSAERLKGVDSTLKIQPAELGDSAVYLCASSLIKQKPEAFFGQGTRLTVV.

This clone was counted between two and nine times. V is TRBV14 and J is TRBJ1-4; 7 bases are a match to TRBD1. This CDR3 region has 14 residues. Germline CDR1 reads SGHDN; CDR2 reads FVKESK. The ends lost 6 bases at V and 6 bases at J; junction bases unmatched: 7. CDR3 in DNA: TGTGCCAGCAGGCTACAGGGGCGGGATGAAAAACTGTTTTTT. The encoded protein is CASRLQGRDEKLFF. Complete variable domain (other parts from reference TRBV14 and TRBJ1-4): EAGVTQFPSHSVIEKGQTVTLRCDPISGHDNLYWYRRVMGKEIKFLLHFVKESKQDESGMPNNRFLAERTGGTYSTLKVQPAELEDSGVYFCASRLQGRDEKLFFGSGTQLSVL.

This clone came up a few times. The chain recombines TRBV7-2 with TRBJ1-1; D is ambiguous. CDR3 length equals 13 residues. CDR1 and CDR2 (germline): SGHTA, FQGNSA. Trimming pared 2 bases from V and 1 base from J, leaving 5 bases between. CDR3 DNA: TGTGCCAGCAGCTTATACAAGAACACTGAAGCTTTCTTT. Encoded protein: CASSLYKNTEAFF.

CDR3 in DNA: TGCGCCAGCAGAAGCCAGGGGGGAACAACTAATGAAAAACTGTTTTTT. It codes for CASRSQGGTTNEKLFF. V is TRBV5-1 and J is TRBJ1-4, with TRBD1 matching over 7 bases. V trimming: 5 bases; J trimming: 0 bases; junction bases outside the gene matches: 7. The germline CDR1 and CDR2 sequences are SGHRS and YFSETQ. The length of the CDR3 is 16 residues.

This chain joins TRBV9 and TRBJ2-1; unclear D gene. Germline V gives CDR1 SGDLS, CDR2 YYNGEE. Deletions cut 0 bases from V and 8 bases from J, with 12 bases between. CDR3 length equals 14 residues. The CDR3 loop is CASSVGISLDEQFF. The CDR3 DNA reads TGTGCCAGCAGCGTAGGAATTAGTCTGGATGAGCAGTTCTTC.

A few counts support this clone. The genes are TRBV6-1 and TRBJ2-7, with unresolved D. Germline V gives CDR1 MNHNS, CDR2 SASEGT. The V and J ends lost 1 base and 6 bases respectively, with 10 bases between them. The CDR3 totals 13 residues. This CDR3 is CASSEELYVEQYF. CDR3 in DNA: TGTGCCAGCAGTGAAGAACTGTATGTCGAGCAGTACTTC.